These 27 T cell receptor beta chains originate from one sample sequenced in a study of OX40 agonist ivuxolimab in advanced cancers. TCRdb's table, derived via immunoSEQ multiplex PCR, lists solely in-frame clones and lacks some. This sample has some 66,000 clones, with under 85% found just once. Sample: CD4+ or CD8+ T cells sorted from blood, taken in a trial of the OX40 agonist ivuxolimab. The source of these receptors is an adult with an advanced solid tumor such as melanoma, head and neck, liver or kidney cancer.

This clone was observed a handful of times. The chain uses TRBV6-1 and TRBJ1-2; D might be TRBD1 (6 bases). The CDR3 covers 13 residues. V lost 8 bases and J lost 3, with 13 bases in between. Per the germline V gene, CDR1 is MNHNS and CDR2 is SASEGT. CDR3 DNA: TGTGCCAGCCATAAGACAGGAGACTATGGCTACACCTTC. Residues: CASHKTGDYGYTF.

The rearrangement uses TRBV15 and TRBJ2-3; 10 bases are shared with TRBD2. Looked up from germline, CDR1 is LNHNV and CDR2 is YYDKDF (reference sequence). The V and J ends lost 0 bases and 1 base, in that order; junction bases with no gene match: 16. The CDR3 runs to 21 residues. The CDR3 region has the DNA TGTGCCACCAGCAGAGAAAATCCCCTCCTAGCGGGAGCGGTGGGCACAGATACGCAGTATTTT. Translated, it gives CATSRENPLLAGAVGTDTQYF.

This clone has only a few counts. The chain links TRBV7-6 to TRBJ2-7, with TRBD2 matching over 7 bases. With V trimmed by 6 bases and J by 3 bases, 5 bases remained unmatched. This CDR3 comprises 13 residues. Per germline, CDR1 SGHVS and CDR2 FNYEAQ. This CDR3 reads CASSMGGLYEQYF. Here the CDR3 DNA reads TGTGCCAGCAGTATGGGAGGGCTCTACGAGCAGTACTTC.

The rearrangement joins TRBV19 to TRBJ1-6; a weak D match, TRBD1 (5 bases). The V gene's germline CDR1 is LNHDA and CDR2 SQIVND (reference sequence). This CDR3 region has 12 residues. Deletions cut 10 bases from V and 9 bases from J, with 13 bases between. CDR3 region: CATVGDSSPLHF. Here the CDR3 DNA reads TGTGCCACAGTAGGGGATTCTTCACCCCTCCACTTT. The variable domain in full, with the rest retrieved from reference TRBV19 and TRBJ1-6, is DGGITQSPKYLFRKEGQNVTLSCEQNLNHDAMYWYRQDPGQGLRLIYYSQIVNDFQKGDIAEGYSVSREKKESFPLTVTSAQKNPTAFYLCATVGDSSPLHFGNGTRLTVT.

The J gene is TRBJ2-7, the V gene TRBV13, with 7 positions matching TRBD1. The germline V gene has CDR1 PRHDT and CDR2 FYEKMQ (reference sequence). The CDR3 is made up of 15 amino acids. Losses at the gene ends were 5 bases for V and 4 bases for J; bases not matched to a gene: 11. The DNA for the CDR3 is TGTGCCAGCAGCCCAAGGGACAGCAAGCTTTACGAGCAGTACTTC. Translating it yields CASSPRDSKLYEQYF.

This clone was picked up a small number of times. The genes are TRBV18 and TRBJ1-4, with no clear D. This CDR3 region has 17 residues. Trimming left V 3 bases short and J 5 bases short, with 19 bases between. The V gene's germline CDR1 is KGHSH and CDR2 LQKENI. Here the CDR3 reads CASSPPTLPQGNEKLFF. Here the CDR3 DNA reads TGTGCCAGCTCACCTCCAACCTTGCCACAAGGAAATGAAAAACTGTTTTTT.

The chain is built from TRBV10-3 and TRBJ2-7; 7 bases align to TRBD1. Trimming at V came to 10 bases and at J to 3 bases, leaving 9 bases not matched to a gene. CDR3 length equals 13 residues. Germline CDR1 and CDR2: ENHRY and SYGVKD. The DNA of the CDR3 is TGTGCCAGTGCGGACAGGATAAACTACGAGCAGTACTTC. It specifies CASADRINYEQYF.

The J gene is TRBJ2-2, the V gene TRBV5-1; perhaps D is TRBD1 or TRBD2 (6 bases each). The germline V gene encodes CDR1 SGHRS and CDR2 YFSETQ. V lost 5 bases to trimming and J lost 0 bases, with 11 bases between them. This CDR3 comprises 15 residues. The DNA for the CDR3 is TGCGCCAGCAGGGAGGGACATACGAACACCGGGGAGCTGTTTTTT. Amino acid sequence: CASREGHTNTGELFF.

The chain joins TRBV7-2 to TRBJ2-7; 11 nucleotides align to TRBD2. V trimming: 5 bases; J trimming: 5 bases; junction bases outside the gene matches: 8. This CDR3 is built from 15 residues. CDR1 and CDR2 from the germline V gene are SGHTA and FQGNSA. The CDR3 DNA sequence: TGTGCCAGCAGCCTACTAGCGGGAGTCCCCCACGAGCAGTACTTC. This codes for CASSLLAGVPHEQYF.

The V call is TRBV6-5, the J call TRBJ2-1, with 7 bases lining up with TRBD2. This CDR3 spans 13 amino acids. The V segment lost 2 bases and the J segment 15 bases; nucleotides outside the gene matches: 10. Germline CDR1 reads MNHEY; CDR2 reads SVGAGI. CDR3: CASSYRKAGSAFF. The CDR3 DNA follows: TGTGCCAGCAGTTACAGGAAAGCGGGATCGGCGTTCTTC.

The gene calls are TRBV18 and TRBJ1-5, with D uncertain. The CDR3 is made up of 16 amino acids. Germline CDR1 KGHSH, CDR2 LQKENI. V lost 1 base, J lost 1 base, and 11 bases lay in between. This CDR3 is CASSPRGRNSNQPQHF. As DNA, the CDR3 is TGTGCCAGCTCACCACGAGGACGTAACAGCAATCAGCCCCAGCATTTT.

V gene TRBV5-1 combines with J gene TRBJ2-5; D is perhaps TRBD1 or TRBD2 (6 bases each). Germline V CDR1 and CDR2: SGHRS, YFSETQ. The CDR3 loop spans 14 amino acids. With 0 bases removed from V and 7 bases from J, the gap between germline ends came to 13 bases. CDR3 nucleotide sequence: TGCGCCAGCAGCTTGGAACAGGGAGGTGGGACCCAGTACTTC. As protein: CASSLEQGGGTQYF.

This clone was seen once. This rearrangement joins TRBV5-1 to TRBJ2-1, with D hard to call. CDR3 length equals 16 residues. V lost 4 bases and J 0 bases, leaving 14 bases between the germline ends. Germline assignment: CDR1 SGHRS and CDR2 YFSETQ. CDR3 residues: CASSNSAMSSYNEQFF. As DNA, the CDR3 is TGCGCCAGCAGCAATTCTGCAATGAGCTCCTACAATGAGCAGTTCTTC.

V and J are TRBV18 and TRBJ2-7, with no clear D. The CDR3 covers 12 residues. V dropped 4 bases and J dropped 0 bases, with 4 bases sitting between them. Looked up from germline, CDR1 is KGHSH and CDR2 is LQKENI. In DNA, the CDR3 is TGTGCCAGCTCACATGACTCCTACGAGCAGTACTTC. Residues: CASSHDSYEQYF. The complete variable domain, with remaining parts taken from reference TRBV18 and TRBJ2-7, reads NAGVMQNPRHLVRRRGQEARLRCSPMKGHSHVYWYRQLPEEGLKFMVYLQKENIIDESGMPKERFSAEFPKEGPSILRIQQVVRGDSAAYFCASSHDSYEQYFGPGTRLTVT.

Here the CDR3 DNA reads TGTGCCAGCAGCTTTCAGCGGGAGTTGGGCACAGATACGCAGTATTTT. It encodes CASSFQRELGTDTQYF. The rearrangement joins TRBV5-4 to TRBJ2-3; 8 nucleotides agree with TRBD2. The ends lost 2 bases at V and 1 base at J; junction bases unmatched: 6. CDR3 length equals 16 residues. Germline values: CDR1 SGHNT, CDR2 YYREEE (reference sequence).

This chain uses TRBV5-4 with TRBJ2-1, with TRBD2 matching over 8 bases. Trimming at V came to 4 bases and at J to 2 bases, leaving 5 bases not matched to a gene. There are 15 residues in the CDR3. Germline CDR1 SGHNT, CDR2 YYREEE (reference sequence). The DNA for the CDR3 is TGTGCCAGCAGCGAAACTAGCGGCACCTACAATGAGCAGTTCTTC. Its protein product is CASSETSGTYNEQFF.

In this sample, this clone turned up a few times. This chain uses TRBV7-2 with TRBJ2-7; D is ambiguous. Trimming took 6 bases from V and 2 from J, leaving 14 bases between them. The CDR3 has 14 amino acids. From germline, CDR1 is SGHTA and CDR2 FQGNSA. CDR3 DNA sequence: TGTGCCAGCAGGACTCTAGTCTCTACCTACGAGCAGTACTTC. Amino acids: CASRTLVSTYEQYF.

This chain uses TRBV13 with TRBJ2-1; 12 nucleotides agree with TRBD2. J was trimmed by 4 bases and V by 5 bases; bases with no gene match: 6. Germline CDR1 PRHDT, CDR2 FYEKMQ (reference sequence). The CDR3 is 16 residues long. CDR3 nucleotide sequence: TGTGCCAGCAGCCCCCCCCTAGCGGGAGGGTACAATGAGCAGTTCTTC. It encodes CASSPPLAGGYNEQFF.

The chain recombines TRBV5-1 with TRBJ1-2, with a possible D match to TRBD1 (5 bases). Germline V CDR1 and CDR2: SGHRS, YFSETQ. Trimming took off 0 bases at V and 4 bases at J, with 10 bases between the two ends. The CDR3 has 14 residues. This CDR3 is CASSLGGDGYGYTF. In DNA form, the CDR3 reads TGCGCCAGCAGCTTGGGAGGGGATGGCTATGGCTACACCTTC.

V gene TRBV6-1 combines with J gene TRBJ1-6; possible D gene TRBD1, 5 bases. Germline CDR1 MNHNS, CDR2 SASEGT. This CDR3 contains 15 residues. With 2 bases removed from V and 7 bases from J, the gap between germline ends came to 12 bases. Here the CDR3 DNA reads TGTGCCAGCAGTGAATTACAGGCGTCGAATTCACCCCTCCACTTT. Translation: CASSELQASNSPLHF.

The rearrangement joins TRBV14 to TRBJ1-2, with D possibly matching TRBD1 (6 bases). Germline loops: CDR1 SGHDN, CDR2 FVKESK. Trimming shortened V by 4 bases and J by 5 bases, and 11 bases separated the two germline ends. This CDR3 is built from 13 residues. The CDR3 nucleotides read TGTGCCAGCAGCCCAGGACAGTCTTATGGCTACACCTTC. Amino acids: CASSPGQSYGYTF.

This clone was picked up one time. The chain is built from TRBV2 and TRBJ2-2; 9 bases match TRBD2. V trimming: 4 bases; J trimming: 5 bases; junction bases outside the gene matches: 5. The CDR3 runs to 15 residues. Germline V gene data show CDR1 as SNHLY and CDR2 as FYNNEI. CDR3 amino acids: CASSVVAGETGELFF. The CDR3 DNA is TGTGCCAGCAGTGTAGTAGCGGGAGAAACCGGGGAGCTGTTTTTT.

The chain employs TRBV19 and TRBJ1-2; a weak D match, TRBD1 (5 bases). V lost 3 bases and J 8 bases, leaving 13 bases between the germline ends. The germline CDR1 and CDR2 sequences are LNHDA and SQIVND (reference sequence). The CDR3 consists of 13 residues. DNA for the CDR3: TGTGCCAGTAGTATCTCAGGGACGCGGGGCTACACCTTC. It encodes CASSISGTRGYTF.

V usage is TRBV5-1 and J usage is TRBJ2-1; tentative D call: TRBD2 (6 bases). This CDR3 contains 14 residues. Trimming took off 0 bases at V and 8 bases at J, with 12 bases between the two ends. CDR1 is SGHRS and CDR2 is YFSETQ in the germline V gene. For the CDR3, the DNA is TGCGCCAGCAGCTTGGAGCGGCAGCGGGATGAGCAGTTCTTC. This translates into CASSLERQRDEQFF.

The V and J genes are TRBV5-4 and TRBJ2-1, with D hard to call. CDR1 and CDR2 from the germline V gene are SGHNT and YYREEE (reference sequence). The CDR3 runs 14 residues. V was clipped by 4 bases and J by 5 bases, with 13 bases between them. The CDR3 DNA follows: TGTGCCAGCAGCCCCCCCTTAGCTAACAATGAGCAGTTCTTC. This codes for CASSPPLANNEQFF.

This rearrangement joins TRBV19 to TRBJ1-2, with 9 nucleotides matching TRBD1. Germline V gives CDR1 LNHDA, CDR2 SQIVND (reference sequence). V shed 4 bases, J shed 3 bases, and the junction held 6 bases outside the gene matches. The CDR3 has 15 residues. The CDR3 coding sequence is TGTGCCAGTAGTACTCGACAGGGGGTCGACTATGGCTACACCTTC. Amino acids: CASSTRQGVDYGYTF.

V is TRBV5-3 and J is TRBJ2-6; 7 bases are a match to TRBD1. TRBV5-3 is filed as an ORF, its function uncertain. The CDR3 covers 21 residues. The V gene end was trimmed by 5 bases and the J gene end by 4 bases; junction bases not matched to a gene: 24. In nucleotides, the CDR3 is TGTGCCAGAAGGAGTCGACCTAAGGACAGGATAACCTTTCTAGGGGCCAACGTCCTGACTTTC. Its translation: CARRSRPKDRITFLGANVLTF.